This T cell receptor beta chain was sequenced in a study of cytotoxic CD8 clonotypes in ibrutinib-treated CLL. This clone was observed once. Sequencing used immunoSEQ multiplex PCR; TCRdb keeps in-frame clones, though not all of them. The sample carries hundreds of thousands of clones, around three quarters recorded once. The CDR3 has 16 amino acids. V trimming: 5 bases; J trimming: 4 bases; junction bases outside the gene matches: 10. Germline lookup yields CDR1 ENHRY and CDR2 SYGVKD. Here the sequenced sample was PBMCs, taken after 24 months of ibrutinib treatment. This receptor was obtained from a human donor with chronic lymphocytic leukemia. The gene calls are TRBV10-3 and TRBJ2-1; TRBD2 matches at 8 bases. The CDR3 protein is CAISPTTSGNYNEQFF. The CDR3, as DNA: TGTGCCATCAGTCCCACCACTAGCGGCAATTACAATGAGCAGTTCTTC.